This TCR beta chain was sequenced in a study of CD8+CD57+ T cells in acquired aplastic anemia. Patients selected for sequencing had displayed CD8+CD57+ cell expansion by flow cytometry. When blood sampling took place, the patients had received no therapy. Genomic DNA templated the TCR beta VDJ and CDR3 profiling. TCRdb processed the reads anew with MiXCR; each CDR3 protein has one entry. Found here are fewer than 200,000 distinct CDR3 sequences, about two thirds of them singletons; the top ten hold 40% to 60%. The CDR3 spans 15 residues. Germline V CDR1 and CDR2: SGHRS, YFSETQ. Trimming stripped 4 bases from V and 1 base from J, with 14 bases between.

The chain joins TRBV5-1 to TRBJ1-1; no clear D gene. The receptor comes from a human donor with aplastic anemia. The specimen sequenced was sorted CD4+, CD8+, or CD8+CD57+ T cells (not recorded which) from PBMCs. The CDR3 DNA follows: TGCGCCAGCAGCCTAGGACCGCCCCCGAACACTGAAGCTTTCTTT. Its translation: CASSLGPPPNTEAFF.